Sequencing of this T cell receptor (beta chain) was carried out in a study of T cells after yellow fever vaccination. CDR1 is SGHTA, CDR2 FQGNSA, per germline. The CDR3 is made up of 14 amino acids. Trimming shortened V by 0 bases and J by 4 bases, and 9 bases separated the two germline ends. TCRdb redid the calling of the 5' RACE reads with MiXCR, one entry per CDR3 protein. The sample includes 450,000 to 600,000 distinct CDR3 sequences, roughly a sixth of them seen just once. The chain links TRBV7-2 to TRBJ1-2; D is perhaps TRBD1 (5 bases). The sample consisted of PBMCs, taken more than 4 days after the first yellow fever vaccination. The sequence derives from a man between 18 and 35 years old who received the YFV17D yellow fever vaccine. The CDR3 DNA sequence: TGTGCCAGCAGCTTAGCGCTTCAGGGCTATGGCTACACCTTC. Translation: CASSLALQGYGYTF.